The next 20 T cell receptor beta chains were all read from a single sample in a study of blood T cells in healthy people across ages. A second PCR of 7 to 11 cycles used a sample-barcoded 5' primer and a J-beta primer mix. MiXCR was run by TCRdb on the 5' RACE reads, yielding one entry per CDR3 protein. The sample has 1 million or so distinct CDR3 sequences, 45% seen once. The sample was blood. All receptors derive from a woman aged 60-75 years in good health.

The CDR3 DNA reads TGCAGCGTTGAAAGAAGGGGACAGGGGTCCTACGAGCAGTACTTC. Protein product: CSVERRGQGSYEQYF. The J gene is TRBJ2-7, the V gene TRBV29-1; 10 bases fit TRBD1. The junction had 5 bases not matched to a gene; V was cut back by 2 bases and J by 1 base. The CDR3 is 15 amino acids. The germline CDR1 and CDR2 sequences are SQVTM and ANQGSEA.

This clonotype was recorded at least ten times. The V and J genes are TRBV6-5 and TRBJ2-3; TRBD2 aligns across 10 bases. Germline V gene lookup returns CDR1 MNHEY and CDR2 SVGAGI. The J segment lost 2 bases and the V segment lost 5 bases, leaving 7 bases of the junction unmatched. The CDR3 sequence is 16 residues long. CDR3 sequence (DNA): TGTGCCAGCAGTCACAACGGACTAGCGGCCACAGATACGCAGTATTTT. This encodes CASSHNGLAATDTQYF.

The chain couples TRBV21-1 to TRBJ2-7. TRBV21-1 is tagged as a pseudogene. The CDR3 consists of 14 residues. As DNA, the CDR3 is TGTGCCAGCAGCAAGAACAGGAGCTCCTACGAGCAGTACTTC. It translates to CASSKNRSSYEQYF.

In this sample, this clonotype turned up once. The gene calls are TRBV14 and TRBJ2-7; 9 bases are a match to TRBD2. V lost 4 bases to trimming and J lost 2 bases; unmatched junction nucleotides: 6. This CDR3 comprises 15 residues. CDR1 is SGHDN, CDR2 FVKESK, per germline. The CDR3: CASSRLADYPYEQYF. The CDR3 DNA sequence: TGTGCCAGCAGCCGACTAGCGGATTACCCCTACGAGCAGTACTTC.

The chain carries TRBV12-3 or TRBV12-4 and TRBJ2-4; TRBD2 aligns across 11 bases. V was clipped by 5 bases and J by 3 bases; unmatched bases: 3. The CDR3 consists of 15 residues. CDR3 coding DNA: TGTGCCAGCAGTACTAGCGGGAGAGTCAAAAACATTCAGTACTTC. Amino acid sequence: CASSTSGRVKNIQYF.

This clonotype has more than one count but fewer than ten. This chain joins TRBV7-9 and TRBJ2-5; 8 bases match TRBD2. V lost 5 bases, J lost 5 bases, and 4 bases stayed unmatched. This CDR3 spans 13 amino acids. CDR1 is SEHNR, CDR2 FQNEAQ, per germline (reference sequence). The CDR3 here is CASSRSGTETQYF. In DNA, the CDR3 is TGTGCCAGCAGCCGTAGCGGGACTGAGACCCAGTACTTC.

The sample holds a few counts of this clonotype. This chain links TRBV25-1 with TRBJ2-2; 10 nucleotides line up with TRBD2. The V gene end was trimmed by 0 bases and the J gene end by 1 base; junction bases not matched to a gene: 2. There are 17 residues in the CDR3. Looked up from germline, CDR1 is MGHDK and CDR2 is SYGVNS. CDR3 sequence reads: CASSEYASGRNTGELFF. CDR3 coding DNA: TGTGCCAGCAGTGAATACGCTAGCGGGAGGAACACCGGGGAGCTGTTTTTT.

This clonotype was picked up one time. The chain uses TRBV20-1 and TRBJ2-4, with TRBD1 matching over 7 bases. The DNA end lines up better with TRBJ2-7; the J call may be wrong. This CDR3 has 14 residues. Germline assignment: CDR1 DFQATT and CDR2 SNEGSKA (reference sequence). CDR3 in DNA: TGCAGTGCTCGAACACCGGGACAGCACTACGAGCAGTACTTC. Translating it yields CSARTPGQHYEQYF.

The chain couples TRBV11-2 to TRBJ2-1; 9 bases map to TRBD1. J was trimmed by 7 bases and V by 1 base; bases with no gene match: 5. The CDR3 loop spans 15 amino acids. CDR1 and CDR2 from the germline V gene are SGHAT and FQNNGV. The CDR3 spells CASSLGDRGGNEQFF. DNA of the CDR3: TGTGCCAGCAGCTTAGGAGACAGGGGGGGTAATGAGCAGTTCTTC.

Points on this clonotype: Germline is not matched at one junction end, which may reflect a read error. The CDR3 DNA reads TGTGCCGGCAGCCACCTTGGGACTAGCGGGAGGGCGAATGAGCAGTTCTTC. It codes for CAGSHLGTSGRANEQFF. The rearrangement links TRBV2 to TRBJ2-1; 16 bases align to TRBD2. Per germline, CDR1 SNHLY and CDR2 FYNNEI. The CDR3 covers 17 residues. Filled out from reference TRBV2 and TRBJ2-1, the complete variable domain reads EPEVTQTPSHQVTQMGQEVILRCVPISNHLYFYWYRQILGQKVEFLVSFYNNEISEKSEIFDDQFSVERPDGSNFTLKIRSTKLEDSAMYFCAGSHLGTSGRANEQFFGPGTRLTVL.

The chain couples TRBV28 to TRBJ2-4; tentatively, D is TRBD1 or TRBD2 (6 bases each). The J call is uncertain, as TRBJ2-7 better fits the DNA end. Germline V gene sequence: CDR1 MDHEN, CDR2 SYDVKM. The CDR3 contains 15 residues. The chain's CDR3 is CASSPQEGENYEQYF. The DNA of the CDR3 is TGTGCCAGCAGCCCCCAGGAGGGGGAGAACTACGAGCAGTACTTC.

This clonotype was counted between two and nine times. This chain joins TRBV3-1 and TRBJ2-3, with 12 bases identical to TRBD2. CDR3 length equals 17 residues. The V segment lost 4 bases and the J segment 6 bases; nucleotides outside the gene matches: 11. CDR1 and CDR2 from the germline V gene are LGHDT and YNNKEL (reference sequence). CDR3 loop: CASSLRPGTSGYDTQYF. DNA for the CDR3: TGTGCCAGCAGCCTCCGACCCGGGACTAGCGGGTATGATACGCAGTATTTT.

The J gene is TRBJ2-3, the V gene TRBV20-1; TRBD2 agrees at 8 bases. V lost 1 base to trimming and J lost 2 bases; unmatched junction nucleotides: 14. Germline lookup yields CDR1 DFQATT and CDR2 SNEGSKA (reference sequence). CDR3 size: 18 residues. The CDR3 bases are TGCAGTGCTAGAGCGGGGGGACTAGTGGGAGGTAACACAGATACGCAGTATTTT. Its translation: CSARAGGLVGGNTDTQYF.

This clonotype has a count of ten or more. The J gene is TRBJ2-2, the V gene TRBV2, with D possibly matching TRBD2 (6 bases). Trimming took 4 bases from V and 5 from J, leaving 17 bases between them. The CDR3 covers 16 residues. The V gene's germline CDR1 is SNHLY and CDR2 FYNNEI. CDR3 amino acids: CASSATSSDPTGELFF. The CDR3 DNA is TGTGCCAGCAGTGCCACATCTAGCGACCCGACCGGGGAGCTGTTTTTT.

The CDR3 is CAISEGQGASNEQFF. Written as DNA, the CDR3 is TGTGCCATCAGTGAGGGGCAGGGGGCTTCGAATGAGCAGTTCTTC. The chain employs TRBV10-3 and TRBJ2-1; 8 nucleotides match TRBD1. This CDR3 is built from 15 residues. The V gene end was trimmed by 2 bases and the J gene end by 7 bases; junction bases not matched to a gene: 7. The germline gives CDR1 ENHRY, CDR2 SYGVKD.

As to this clonotype: This sequence may be a read error, since a much larger clone differs from it by one base. The gene calls are TRBV27 and TRBJ2-1; D remains ambiguous. CDR1 is MNHEY and CDR2 is SMNVEV in the germline V gene (reference sequence). The CDR3 totals 13 residues. With 5 bases removed from V and 6 bases from J, the gap between germline ends came to 11 bases. Here the CDR3 reads CASSVLGFNEQFF. Here the CDR3 DNA reads TGTGCCAGCAGTGTATTGGGCTTCAATGAGCAGTTCTTC.

The genes are TRBV27 and TRBJ2-1, with a weak D call TRBD2 (5 bases). CDR3 size: 17 residues. Germline assignment: CDR1 MNHEY and CDR2 SMNVEV (reference sequence). Trimming left V 3 bases short and J 0 bases short, with 15 bases between. This CDR3 reads CASSFRRTPSSYNEQFF. CDR3 DNA sequence: TGTGCCAGCAGTTTCCGGCGGACTCCGAGCTCCTACAATGAGCAGTTCTTC.

V and J are TRBV7-9 and TRBJ2-5; 10 bases are a match to TRBD1. With 4 bases clipped from V and 5 bases from J, the junction kept 7 bases outside the gene matches. Germline-derived CDR1 and CDR2 are SEHNR and FQNEAQ (reference sequence). This CDR3 is 15 amino acids long. The CDR3 DNA follows: TGTGCCAGCAGCTGGGGGACAGGGGTGTATGAGACCCAGTACTTC. Translating it yields CASSWGTGVYETQYF.

CDR3 nucleotide sequence: TGCAGCGTCCCAATGGCGGGAATTCAAGAGACCCAGTACTTC. Translating it yields CSVPMAGIQETQYF. V is TRBV29-1 and J is TRBJ2-5; maybe TRBD2 (6 bases). The V and J ends lost 6 bases and 2 bases respectively, with 16 bases between them. The CDR3 has 14 residues. Germline V CDR1 and CDR2: SQVTM, ANQGSEA.

This clonotype was seen ten or more times. V and J are TRBV6-5 and TRBJ2-7; a weak D match, TRBD1 (6 bases). The CDR3 loop spans 14 amino acids. Trimming shortened V by 0 bases and J by 2 bases, and 8 bases separated the two germline ends. Germline V gene lookup returns CDR1 MNHEY and CDR2 SVGAGI. CDR3 sequence: CASSYSEGAYEQYF. CDR3 bases: TGTGCCAGCAGTTACTCCGAGGGGGCCTACGAGCAGTACTTC.